This T cell receptor beta chain was observed in a study of early T cells in non-severe SARS-CoV-2 infection. V lost 3 bases to trimming and J lost 2 bases, with 5 bases between them. The CDR3 totals 12 residues. Germline V gene lookup returns CDR1 GTSNPN and CDR2 SVGIG (reference sequence). Broader study findings: Using VDJdb, the matching emphasized anti-spike CD8 responses while missing private and CD4 specificities.

TCRdb used MiXCR to reprocess the 5' RACE reads, holding one entry per CDR3 protein. The sample gives some 41,000 distinct CDR3 sequences, around 6.1% of which show up once; roughly 24% is in the top ten. This clonotype has a count of ten or more. Its target is not known. The sequenced material came from whole blood. The source is an adult who was a healthcare worker with PCR-confirmed SARS-CoV-2 infection or an uninfected control (not recorded which). This chain uses TRBV30 with TRBJ1-3; D remains ambiguous. The DNA for the CDR3 is TGTGCCTGGAGCGAACCTGGAAACACCATATATTTT. This sequence encodes CAWSEPGNTIYF.